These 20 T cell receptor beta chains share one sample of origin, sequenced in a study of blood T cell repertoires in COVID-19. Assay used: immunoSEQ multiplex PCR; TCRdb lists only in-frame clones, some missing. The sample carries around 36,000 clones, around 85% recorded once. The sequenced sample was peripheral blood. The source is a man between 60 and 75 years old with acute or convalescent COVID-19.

CDR3 sequence reads: CAISTGGERRGYTF. The CDR3 DNA sequence: TGTGCCATCTCGACGGGGGGGGAGCGGCGTGGCTACACCTTC. The chain uses TRBV28 and TRBJ1-2; D perhaps matches TRBD1 (5 bases). Trimming removed 10 bases from V and 7 bases from J, with 22 bases in between. CDR3 length: 14 amino acids. CDR1 is MDHEN and CDR2 is SYDVKM in the germline V gene.

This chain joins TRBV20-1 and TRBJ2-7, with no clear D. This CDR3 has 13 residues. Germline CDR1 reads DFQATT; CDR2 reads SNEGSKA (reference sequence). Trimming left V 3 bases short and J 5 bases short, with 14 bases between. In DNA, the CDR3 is TGCAGTGCTAGTTCCCCCCTATTGGACGAGCAGTACTTC. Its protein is CSASSPLLDEQYF.

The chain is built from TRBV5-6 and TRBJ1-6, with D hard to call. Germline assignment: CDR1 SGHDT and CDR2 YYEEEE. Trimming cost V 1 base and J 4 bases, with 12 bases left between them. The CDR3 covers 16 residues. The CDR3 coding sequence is TGTGCCAGCAGCTTGTTTACGGGAACTTATAATTCACCCCTCCACTTT. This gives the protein CASSLFTGTYNSPLHF. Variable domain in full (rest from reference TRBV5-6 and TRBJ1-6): DAGVTQSPTHLIKTRGQQVTLRCSPKSGHDTVSWYQQALGQGPQFIFQYYEEEERQRGNFPDRFSGHQFPNYSSELNVNALLLGDSALYLCASSLFTGTYNSPLHFGNGTRLTVT.

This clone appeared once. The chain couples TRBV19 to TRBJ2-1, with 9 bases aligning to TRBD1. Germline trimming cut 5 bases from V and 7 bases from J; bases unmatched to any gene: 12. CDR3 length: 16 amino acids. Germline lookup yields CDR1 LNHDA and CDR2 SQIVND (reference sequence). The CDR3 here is CASSLTGGQGLNEQFF. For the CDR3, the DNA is TGTGCCAGTAGTCTAACTGGGGGACAGGGCCTAAATGAGCAGTTCTTC.

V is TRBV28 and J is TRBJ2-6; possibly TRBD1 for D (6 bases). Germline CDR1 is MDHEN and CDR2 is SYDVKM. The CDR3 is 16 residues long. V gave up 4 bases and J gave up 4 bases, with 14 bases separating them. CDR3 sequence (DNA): TGTGCCAGCAGTTCGCCAGGGGTAATAGGGGCCAACGTCCTGACTTTC. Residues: CASSSPGVIGANVLTF.

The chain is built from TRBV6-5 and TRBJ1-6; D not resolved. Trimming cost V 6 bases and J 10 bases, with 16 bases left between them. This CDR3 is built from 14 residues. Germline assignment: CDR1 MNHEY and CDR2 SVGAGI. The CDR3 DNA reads TGTGCCAGCAGGGCCGAGGGAGCGGAATCACCCCTCCACTTT. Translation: CASRAEGAESPLHF.

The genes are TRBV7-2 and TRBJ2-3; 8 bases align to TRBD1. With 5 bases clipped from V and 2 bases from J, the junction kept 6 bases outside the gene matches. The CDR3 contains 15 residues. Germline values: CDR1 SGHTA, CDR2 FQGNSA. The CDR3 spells CASSLRTGPTDTQYF. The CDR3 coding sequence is TGTGCCAGCAGCCTAAGGACAGGGCCCACAGATACGCAGTATTTT.

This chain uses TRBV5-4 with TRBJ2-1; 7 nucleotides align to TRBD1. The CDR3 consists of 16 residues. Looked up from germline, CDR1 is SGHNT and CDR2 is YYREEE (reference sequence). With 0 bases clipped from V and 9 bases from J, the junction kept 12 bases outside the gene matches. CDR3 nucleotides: TGTGCCAGCAGCTTGGGGTCTCCTGGGACAGCCTCTGAGCAGTTCTTC. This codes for CASSLGSPGTASEQFF. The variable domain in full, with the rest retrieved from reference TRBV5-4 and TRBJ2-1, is ETGVTQSPTHLIKTRGQQVTLRCSSQSGHNTVSWYQQALGQGPQFIFQYYREEENGRGNFPPRFSGLQFPNYSSELNVNALELDDSALYLCASSLGSPGTASEQFFGPGTRLTVL.

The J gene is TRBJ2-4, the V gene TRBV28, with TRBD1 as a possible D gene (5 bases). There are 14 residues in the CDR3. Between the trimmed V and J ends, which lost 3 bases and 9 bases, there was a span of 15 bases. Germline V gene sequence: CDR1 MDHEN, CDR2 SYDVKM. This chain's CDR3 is CASSLIGARVIQYF. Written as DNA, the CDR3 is TGTGCCAGCAGTTTGATAGGGGCTAGAGTCATTCAGTACTTC.

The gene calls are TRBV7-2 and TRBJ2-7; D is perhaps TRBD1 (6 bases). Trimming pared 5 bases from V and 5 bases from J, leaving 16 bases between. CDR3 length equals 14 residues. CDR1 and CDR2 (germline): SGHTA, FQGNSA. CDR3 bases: TGTGCCAGCAGCACCGGACAGAGGAAGAACGAGCAGTACTTC. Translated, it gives CASSTGQRKNEQYF.

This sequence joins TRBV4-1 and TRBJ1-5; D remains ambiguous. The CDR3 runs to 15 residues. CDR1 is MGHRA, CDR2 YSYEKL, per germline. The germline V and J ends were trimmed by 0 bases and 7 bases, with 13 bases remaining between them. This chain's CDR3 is CASSQDFPVGQPQHF. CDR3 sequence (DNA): TGCGCCAGCAGCCAAGATTTCCCAGTGGGCCAGCCCCAGCATTTT.

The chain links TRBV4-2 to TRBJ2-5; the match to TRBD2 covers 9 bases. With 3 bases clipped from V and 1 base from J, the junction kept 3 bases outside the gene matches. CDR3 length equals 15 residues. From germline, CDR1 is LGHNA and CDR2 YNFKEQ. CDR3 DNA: TGTGCCAGCAGCCAGATACTAGCGGGCCAAGAGACCCAGTACTTC. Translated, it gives CASSQILAGQETQYF.

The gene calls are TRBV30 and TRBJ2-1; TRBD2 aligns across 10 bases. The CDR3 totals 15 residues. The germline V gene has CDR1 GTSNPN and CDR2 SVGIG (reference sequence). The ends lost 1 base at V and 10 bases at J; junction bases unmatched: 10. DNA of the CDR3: TGTGCCTGGAGTGGACTAGCGGGTCCCCAGGGAGAGCAGTTCTTC. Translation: CAWSGLAGPQGEQFF. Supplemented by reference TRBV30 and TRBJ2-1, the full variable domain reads SQTIHQWPATLVQPVGSPLSLECTVEGTSNPNLYWYRQAAGRGLQLLFYSVGIGQISSEVPQNLSASRPQDRQFILSSKKLLLSDSGFYLCAWSGLAGPQGEQFFGPGTRLTVL.

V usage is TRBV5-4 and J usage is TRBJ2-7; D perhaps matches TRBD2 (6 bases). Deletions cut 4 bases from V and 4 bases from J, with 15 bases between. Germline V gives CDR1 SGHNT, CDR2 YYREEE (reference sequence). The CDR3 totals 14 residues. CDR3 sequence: CASSLPGTRYEQYF. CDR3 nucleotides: TGTGCCAGCAGCCTCCCCGGGACTCGTTACGAGCAGTACTTC.

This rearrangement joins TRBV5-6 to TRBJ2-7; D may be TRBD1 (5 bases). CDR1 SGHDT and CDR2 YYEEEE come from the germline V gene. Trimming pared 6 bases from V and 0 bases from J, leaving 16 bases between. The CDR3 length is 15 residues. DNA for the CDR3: TGTGCCAGCACCCCTAGGGGCCCGGGCTCCTACGAGCAGTACTTC. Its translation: CASTPRGPGSYEQYF.

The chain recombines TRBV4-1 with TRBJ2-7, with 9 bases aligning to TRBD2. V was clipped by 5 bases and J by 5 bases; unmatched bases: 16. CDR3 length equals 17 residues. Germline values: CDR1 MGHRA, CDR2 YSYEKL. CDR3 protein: CASSALGGGRAYHEQYF. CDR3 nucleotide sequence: TGCGCCAGCAGCGCCCTGGGTGGCGGGAGGGCCTATCACGAGCAGTACTTC.

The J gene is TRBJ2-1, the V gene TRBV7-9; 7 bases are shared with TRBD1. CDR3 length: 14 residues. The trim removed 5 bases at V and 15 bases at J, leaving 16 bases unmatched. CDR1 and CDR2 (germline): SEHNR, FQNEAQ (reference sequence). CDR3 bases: TGTGCCAGCAGCGATTACTTACAGGGGAAACGCCGGTTCTTC. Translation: CASSDYLQGKRRFF.

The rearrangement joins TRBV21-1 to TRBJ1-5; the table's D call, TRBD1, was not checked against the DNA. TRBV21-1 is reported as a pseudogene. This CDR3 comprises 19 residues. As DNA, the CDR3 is TGTGCCAGCAGCACCTGGGGCAGGGGATACCACGGGGCCGATCAGCCCCAGCATTTT. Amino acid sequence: CASSTWGRGYHGADQPQHF.

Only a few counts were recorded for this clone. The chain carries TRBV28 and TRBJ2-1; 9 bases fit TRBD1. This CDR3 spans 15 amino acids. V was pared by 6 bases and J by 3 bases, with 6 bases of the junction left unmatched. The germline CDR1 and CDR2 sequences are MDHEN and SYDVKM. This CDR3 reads CASRTGTGNYNEQFF. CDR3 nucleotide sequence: TGTGCCAGCAGGACCGGGACAGGGAACTACAATGAGCAGTTCTTC. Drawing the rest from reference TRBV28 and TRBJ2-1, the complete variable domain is DVKVTQSSRYLVKRTGEKVFLECVQDMDHENMFWYRQDPGLGLRLIYFSYDVKMKEKGDIPEGYSVSREKKERFSLILESASTNQTSMYLCASRTGTGNYNEQFFGPGTRLTVL.

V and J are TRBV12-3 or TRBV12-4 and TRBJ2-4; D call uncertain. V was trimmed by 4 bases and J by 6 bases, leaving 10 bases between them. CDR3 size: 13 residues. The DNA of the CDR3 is TGTGCCAGCAGTTCCCCTCCCCGAAACATTCAGTACTTC. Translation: CASSSPPRNIQYF.